This T cell receptor (beta chain) originates from a study of blood T cell repertoires in COVID-19. Across the study: Sample material is recorded as cDNA or gDNA derived from T cells, B-cell-depleted T cells, or PBMCs.

This CDR3 is built from 13 residues. Deletions cut 4 bases from V and 4 bases from J, with 11 bases between. Germline loops: CDR1 SGDLS, CDR2 YYNGEE. Original data processing: From reference gene primer amplification, estimates of nucleated cell counts were derived. TCRdb keeps only in-frame clones here, not all; method: immunoSEQ multiplex PCR. V and J calls and clone size come straight from that table; D and trimming were deduced from the DNA. The data hold over 85,000 clones, with 70% to 80% observed a single time. The receptor comes from a human donor in a cohort sampled during active COVID-19. The V and J genes are TRBV9 and TRBJ1-2, with D unclear. Sequenced input: peripheral blood. The CDR3 region is CASSPPGGYGYTF. The CDR3 region has the DNA TGTGCCAGCAGCCCCCCAGGAGGCTATGGCTACACCTTC.